Many counts were recorded for the clone carrying this T cell receptor beta chain. Its antigen is still unknown. By 5'RACE with 10-nucleotide random UMIs, the cDNA was made. The yield of each sequencing run was over 160 million TCR-beta sequences from 15-18 subjects. Via MiXCR, TCRdb re-called the 5' RACE reads, giving one row per CDR3 protein. The top ten hold over 1% of the sample, which has about 120,000 distinct CDR3 sequences, more than 2.5% seen once. This sample was taken from a study of neurological immune-mediated disorders. General observations from the study: Multiple sclerosis, the disease with the least TCR clonal expansion, fell below healthy controls, whereas HTLV-1-associated myelopathy showed the most. No expanded-clone CDR3 amino acid sequence recurred across subjects, suggesting private TCR-beta repertoires.

This clonotype originated in a woman in her 30s with multiple sclerosis. The sample comprised PBMCs.

The CDR3 is CASSYDRQEVTGANVLTF. In DNA form, the CDR3 reads TGTGCCAGCAGTTACGACCGACAGGAGGTCACTGGGGCCAACGTCCTGACTTTC. J is TRBJ2-6 and V is TRBV6-6; weak D call: TRBD1 (6 bases). Trimming stripped 2 bases from V and 2 bases from J, with 16 bases between. The CDR3 length is 18 residues. Per the germline V gene, CDR1 is MNHNY and CDR2 is SVGAGI (reference sequence).